This TCR beta chain derives from a study of shared clonotypes between healthy human individuals. Germline loops: CDR1 SGHRS, CDR2 YFSETQ. V was cut by 1 base and J by 0 bases, with 17 bases left in between. The CDR3 consists of 17 residues. Study findings and constraints: The study found lower generation probabilities in non-shared clonotypes than in those shared by all four donors.

Researchers ran the assay at a deep level. For every subset, genomic DNA was evenly distributed across several immunoSEQ plates. The table came from immunoSEQ multiplex PCR; TCRdb's copy has only in-frame clones and leaves some out. There are roughly 500,000 clones in the sample; approximately 95% occur only once, and about 0.067% lies in the top ten. Of note for this clone: The antigen is undetermined.

Input material: naive CD4+ T cells sorted from blood. Subset specified: CD45RA+ positively selected. The receptor was isolated from a woman aged 25 to 45 in good health. The chain employs TRBV5-1 and TRBJ2-7, with D perhaps assigned TRBD1 or TRBD2 (6 bases each). This chain's CDR3 is CASSLFRGQGSSYEQYF. The CDR3 DNA reads as TGCGCCAGCAGCTTGTTCCGGGGGCAAGGGTCCTCCTACGAGCAGTACTTC.